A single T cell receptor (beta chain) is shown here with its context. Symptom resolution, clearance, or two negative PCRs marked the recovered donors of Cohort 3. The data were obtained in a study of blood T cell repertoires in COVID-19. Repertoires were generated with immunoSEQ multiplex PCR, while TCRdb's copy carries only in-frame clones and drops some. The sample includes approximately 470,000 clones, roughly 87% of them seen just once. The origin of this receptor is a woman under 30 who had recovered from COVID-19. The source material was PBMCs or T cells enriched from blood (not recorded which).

CDR3 DNA: TGTGCCAGCAGCCCAGGCCATGAAGCTTTCTTT. Protein: CASSPGHEAFF. The rearrangement joins TRBV28 to TRBJ1-1; D uncertain. Trimming shortened V by 6 bases and J by 7 bases, and 9 bases separated the two germline ends. Germline CDR1 MDHEN, CDR2 SYDVKM. The length of the CDR3 is 11 residues.